Listed here are 15 T cell receptor beta chains from one sample, sequenced in a study of T-cell memory formation after mild COVID-19. Using its own MiXCR run on the 5' RACE reads, TCRdb lists one record per CDR3 protein. The table includes some 300,000 distinct CDR3 sequences, around a fifth detected once. The specimen was PBMCs or a T cell subset sorted from them (not recorded which). The receptor source for this set is a man younger than 35 who had mild COVID-19 (a few samples of this study predate the infection). Cell type and time point are not known.

This clonotype was counted a few times. CDR3 in DNA: TGCGCCAGCAGCTTCAATCCCGGGACTCGCTACGAGCAGTACTTC. Its protein is CASSFNPGTRYEQYF. V and J are TRBV5-1 and TRBJ2-7, with a possible D match to TRBD2 (6 bases). The length of the CDR3 is 15 residues. Germline CDR1 is SGHRS and CDR2 is YFSETQ. V dropped 2 bases and J dropped 3 bases, with 15 bases sitting between them. Full variable domain (missing parts from reference TRBV5-1 and TRBJ2-7): KAGVTQTPRYLIKTRGQQVTLSCSPISGHRSVSWYQQTPGQGLQFLFEYFSETQRNKGNFPGRFSGRQFSNSRSEMNVSTLELGDSALYLCASSFNPGTRYEQYFGPGTRLTVT.

The CDR3 here is CASSLAPAGVSTGNQPQHF. The CDR3 nucleotides read TGTGCCAGCAGCTTAGCGCCAGCAGGGGTGTCGACCGGCAATCAGCCCCAGCATTTT. The gene calls are TRBV7-8 and TRBJ1-5, with D tentatively TRBD1 (6 bases). The V end lost 0 bases, the J end lost 2 bases, and 20 bases lay between the germline ends. There are 19 residues in the CDR3. Germline V gene data show CDR1 as SGHVS and CDR2 as FQNEAQ.

This clonotype has only a few counts. At one end, the junction sequence differs from germline, possibly due to a read error. This chain connects TRBV6-5 to TRBJ2-7; the match to TRBD1 covers 8 bases. From germline, CDR1 is MNHEY and CDR2 SVGAGI. There are 13 residues in the CDR3. The CDR3 DNA reads TGTGCCAGCAGTTACTCGAGTGGGACAGGTCTTATCTTC. As protein: CASSYSSGTGLIF.

The gene calls are TRBV28 and TRBJ1-2; no clear D gene. Looked up from germline, CDR1 is MDHEN and CDR2 is SYDVKM. Trimming left V 3 bases short and J 8 bases short, with 7 bases between. The CDR3 runs to 11 residues. CDR3 sequence (DNA): TGTGCCAGCAGTTTGTGGCGCGGCTACACCTTC. This translates into CASSLWRGYTF.

The rearrangement joins TRBV4-3 to TRBJ2-5, with 9 nucleotides matching TRBD2. CDR1 is LGHNA, CDR2 YSLEER, per germline. CDR3 length: 15 amino acids. Germline trimming cut 4 bases from V and 4 bases from J; bases unmatched to any gene: 7. The CDR3 bases are TGCGCCAGCAGCCGATTAGCGGGGGCCCGAGAGACCCAGTACTTC. This gives the protein CASSRLAGARETQYF.

The table lists this clonotype with a few counts. This rearrangement joins TRBV20-1 to TRBJ2-1; the match to TRBD2 covers 8 bases. CDR1 and CDR2 from the germline V gene are DFQATT and SNEGSKA (reference sequence). After removal of 2 bases from V and 5 bases from J, the junction contained 5 bases not matched to a gene. The CDR3 sequence is 14 residues long. The CDR3 DNA follows: TGCAGTGCTAGATTCACTAGCGGAAACAATGAGCAGTTCTTC. Residues: CSARFTSGNNEQFF.

This clonotype was counted a few times. The J gene is TRBJ2-5, the V gene TRBV12-3 or TRBV12-4; 12 bases line up with TRBD2. With 1 base clipped from V and 5 bases from J, the junction kept 11 bases outside the gene matches. The CDR3 sequence is 18 residues long. In DNA, the CDR3 is TGTGCCAGCAGTTTAGGGGCTCCTAGCGGGGGGGCTGGCGAGACCCAGTACTTC. Protein: CASSLGAPSGGAGETQYF.

This clonotype was seen only a few times. This sequence joins TRBV28 and TRBJ1-2; 10 nucleotides match TRBD1. The CDR3 is 15 amino acids. Germline CDR1 and CDR2: MDHEN and SYDVKM. V shed 3 bases and J 8 bases; nucleotides not matched to a gene: 9. CDR3 region: CASSFQDRGQKGYTF. As DNA, the CDR3 is TGTGCCAGCAGTTTCCAAGACAGGGGGCAGAAGGGCTACACCTTC.

This clonotype was detected many times. V is TRBV3-1 and J is TRBJ2-2; unclear D gene. Germline CDR1 and CDR2: LGHDT and YNNKEL (reference sequence). V lost 6 bases, J lost 0 bases, and 14 bases lay in between. The CDR3 is 16 amino acids. Written as DNA, the CDR3 is TGTGCCAGCAGTCCGACCGTGTCCACGAACACCGGGGAGCTGTTTTTT. It specifies CASSPTVSTNTGELFF.

This clonotype was detected a few times. This chain connects TRBV7-6 to TRBJ2-5; D not resolved. Germline lookup yields CDR1 SGHVS and CDR2 FNYEAQ. Trimming pared 3 bases from V and 5 bases from J, leaving 13 bases between. The CDR3 totals 14 residues. The CDR3 sequence is CASSFRPQSETQYF. The CDR3 nucleotides are TGTGCCAGCAGCTTCCGCCCCCAGAGTGAGACCCAGTACTTC.

The chain uses TRBV12-3 or TRBV12-4 and TRBJ1-1; 7 nucleotides line up with TRBD1. J was trimmed by 4 bases and V by 5 bases; bases with no gene match: 10. This CDR3 is 15 amino acids long. CDR3 coding DNA: TGTGCCAGCAGTCCGCAGGGCAGGGGGGTCACTGAAGCTTTCTTT. Its protein product is CASSPQGRGVTEAFF.

The chain couples TRBV4-3 to TRBJ2-2; D may be TRBD1 (5 bases). The V end was cut by 4 bases, the J end by 0 bases, with 9 bases between. Germline V CDR1 and CDR2: LGHNA, YSLEER. The length of the CDR3 is 15 residues. The CDR3, as DNA: TGCGCCAGCAGCCGACAGTTTACGAACACCGGGGAGCTGTTTTTT. Amino acids: CASSRQFTNTGELFF.

A remark on this clonotype: Its ends do not fully match the called genes, so a read error is possible. V and J are TRBV7-2 and TRBJ1-2; D is uncertain. Germline V CDR1 and CDR2: SGHTA, FQGNSA. This CDR3 region has 14 residues. The CDR3 reads CASSGLLPTYVYTF. The CDR3 coding sequence is TGTGCCAGCAGCGGACTGCTCCCAACCTATGTCTACACCTTC.

The chain is built from TRBV29-1 and TRBJ1-3, with D unresolved. Trimming left V 8 bases short and J 0 bases short, with 11 bases between. Looked up from germline, CDR1 is SQVTM and CDR2 is ANQGSEA. The CDR3 extends over 13 amino acids. The CDR3 loop reads CSFSWGSGNTIYF. The CDR3 coding sequence is TGCAGCTTCAGCTGGGGCTCTGGAAACACCATATATTTT.

This clonotype was detected a few times. The rearrangement links TRBV5-1 to TRBJ2-5; 7 bases are shared with TRBD1. The length of the CDR3 is 13 residues. V was clipped by 6 bases and J by 5 bases; unmatched bases: 7. CDR1 is SGHRS and CDR2 is YFSETQ in the germline V gene. CDR3 protein: CASTYKGAETQYF. The CDR3 coding sequence is TGCGCCAGCACCTATAAGGGGGCTGAGACCCAGTACTTC.